A selection of T cell receptor beta chains follows, all from one sample in a study of T cells in Graves' hyperthyroidism and ophthalmopathy. TCRdb analysed the multiplex PCR reads with MiXCR anew, one entry per CDR3 protein. The table lists approximately 400,000 distinct CDR3 sequences, approximately 14% of them singletons. Sequenced material: blood. Receptors were obtained from a woman aged 18 to 35 with Graves' hyperthyroidism. The CDR3 runs from the conserved cysteine through the conserved F or W. Fields, in order: V gene, CDR3 protein.

>TRBV29-1
CSVDPGSSYNEQFF
>TRBV28
CATSWGVRDTQYF
>TRBV28
CASGQRKLFF
>TRBV7-9
CASSLASNEWWNYGYTF
>TRBV7-3
CASSLSETGGADTQYF
>TRBV24-1
CATSDFFGGRETQYF
>TRBV29-1
CSVGTGARGGQETQYF
>TRBV25-1
CASSEYEFPYNEQFF
>TRBV24-1
CATSDGGTTNEKLFF
>TRBV20-1
CSAREGGGGAFF
>TRBV5-1
CASSPWTGEVDEQYF
>TRBV20-1
CSALGLAGVYNEQFF
>TRBV10-3
CAISDATGVTEAFF
>TRBV6-5
CASSYSRTGGPDTQYF
>TRBV6-9
CASSSTRDFSGQPQHF
>TRBV16
CASTPGQGELFF
>TRBV29-1
CSVDLQGGETQYF
>TRBV6-5
CASSSRGGNTIYF
>TRBV28
CASSHGGRNNSPLHF
>TRBV25-1
CASKGQGAWIEQYF
>TRBV12-3/TRBV12-4
CASSPRVGGGPSDTQYF
>TRBV20-1
CSARDYNNLETQYF
>TRBV20-1
CSARGGGEGNQPQHF
>TRBV27
CASSLYRGVDYGYTF
>TRBV4-1
CASSRTGGANTEAFF
>TRBV20-1
CSARVGGITEAFF
>TRBV19
CATSLQGPSYEQYF
>TRBV6-1
CASSGGSRLYNEQFF
>TRBV6-1
CASKVGGNQPQHF
>TRBV3-1
CASDSGINSPLHF
>TRBV29-1
CGAEWTEAFF
>TRBV5-1
CASSSGTLRYNEQFF
>TRBV6-5
CASSYGLVSGNTIYF
>TRBV7-3
CASSLRAGELFF
>TRBV9
CASSVDIGHTQYF
>TRBV12-3/TRBV12-4
CASSVDWTAYGYTF
>TRBV6-1
CASSSIGQGRVGEQYF
>TRBV7-9
CASRTDGRTGELFF
>TRBV2
CASSEAGASYEQYF
>TRBV6-5
CASSYRGGAQHF
>TRBV7-3
CASSLGGSADTQYF
>TRBV27
CASSSIRSGRGGNEQFF
>TRBV19
CASSTRPPGPIGFGAPHNEQFF
>TRBV7-3
CASSVSPGLGGNEQFF
>TRBV6-1
CASSFRGSYEQYF
>TRBV9
CASSVDRVNSPLHF
>TRBV15
CATSRDWEAYEQYF
>TRBV4-1
CASSQDGQGAWGYTF
>TRBV5-8
CASSWEEGLNTEAFF